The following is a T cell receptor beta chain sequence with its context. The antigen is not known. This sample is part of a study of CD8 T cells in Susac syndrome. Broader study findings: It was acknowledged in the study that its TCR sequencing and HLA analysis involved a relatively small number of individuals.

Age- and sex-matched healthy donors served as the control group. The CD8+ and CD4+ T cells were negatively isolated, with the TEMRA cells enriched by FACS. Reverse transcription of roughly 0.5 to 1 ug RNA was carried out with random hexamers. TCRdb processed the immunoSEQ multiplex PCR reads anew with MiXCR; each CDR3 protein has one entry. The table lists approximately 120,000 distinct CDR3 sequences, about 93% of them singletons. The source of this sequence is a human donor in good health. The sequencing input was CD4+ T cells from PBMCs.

The CDR3 nucleotides read TGCGCCAGCAGCCAAGGCGGGATAGACTACAATGAGCAGTTCTTC. Its protein is CASSQGGIDYNEQFF. V is TRBV4-1 and J is TRBJ2-1, with D possibly matching TRBD2 (6 bases). CDR3 length: 15 residues. V was trimmed by 1 base and J by 3 bases, leaving 10 bases between them. Germline V CDR1 and CDR2: MGHRA, YSYEKL.